A single sample gave rise to the 15 T cell receptor beta chains below, sequenced in a study of OX40 agonist ivuxolimab in advanced cancers. TCRdb's table, derived via immunoSEQ multiplex PCR, lists solely in-frame clones and lacks some. The top ten hold about 8.3% of the sample, which has under 75,000 clones, 80% to 95% seen once. The sequencing here drew on CD4+ or CD8+ T cells sorted from blood, taken in a trial of the OX40 agonist ivuxolimab. The receptors come from an adult with an advanced solid tumor such as melanoma, head and neck, liver or kidney cancer.

The chain links TRBV27 to TRBJ2-5; TRBD2 aligns across 7 bases. Per the germline V gene, CDR1 is MNHEY and CDR2 is SMNVEV (reference sequence). The CDR3 length is 12 residues. Losses at the gene ends were 8 bases for V and 2 bases for J; bases not matched to a gene: 2. The CDR3 reads CASRGDQETQYF. Written as DNA, the CDR3 is TGTGCCAGCCGGGGGGATCAAGAGACCCAGTACTTC.

Only one count was recorded for this clone. The chain combines TRBV7-3 with TRBJ2-1; D not certain. CDR1 is SGHTA and CDR2 is FQGTGA in the germline V gene. This CDR3 comprises 11 residues. Trimming shortened V by 5 bases and J by 5 bases, and 4 bases separated the two germline ends. CDR3 DNA: TGTGCCAGCAGCGACAACAATGAGCAGTTCTTC. As protein: CASSDNNEQFF.

This clone occurred once. V gene TRBV7-2 combines with J gene TRBJ2-7, with 10 bases aligning to TRBD2. CDR3 size: 16 residues. The germline gives CDR1 SGHTA, CDR2 FQGNSA. After removal of 2 bases from V and 5 bases from J, the junction contained 9 bases not matched to a gene. In DNA form, the CDR3 reads TGTGCCAGCAGCTTAACAGCGGGGGGGTTTAGGGACGAGCAGTACTTC. Protein: CASSLTAGGFRDEQYF.

The chain is built from TRBV6-5 and TRBJ2-1, with D hard to call. The CDR3 runs 14 residues. The V gene's germline CDR1 is MNHEY and CDR2 SVGAGI. Trimming cost V 5 bases and J 8 bases, with 16 bases left between them. In DNA, the CDR3 is TGTGCCAGCAGTCCCCAGACCTGGAGTCATGAGCAGTTCTTC. Translating gives CASSPQTWSHEQFF.

This sequence joins TRBV2 and TRBJ2-1, with 15 bases aligning to TRBD2. The CDR3 has 15 residues. Unmatched junction bases numbered 6, after V lost 6 bases and J lost 9 bases. Germline V gene data show CDR1 as SNHLY and CDR2 as FYNNEI. As DNA, the CDR3 is TGTGCCAGCAGCTGGACTAGCGGGGGGGGCCGTGAGCAGTTCTTC. Its translation is CASSWTSGGGREQFF.

The chain couples TRBV27 to TRBJ1-2, with D uncertain. The V gene's germline CDR1 is MNHEY and CDR2 SMNVEV (reference sequence). This CDR3 has 16 residues. V dropped 2 bases and J dropped 1 base, with 14 bases sitting between them. DNA of the CDR3: TGTGCCAGCAGTTTAGTCGCGGCGGATAGTAACTATGGCTACACCTTC. This codes for CASSLVAADSNYGYTF.

V gene TRBV5-6 combines with J gene TRBJ1-1, with TRBD1 identical over 7 bases. Germline CDR1 and CDR2: SGHDT and YYEEEE. The CDR3 contains 15 residues. V lost 4 bases to trimming and J lost 1 base; unmatched junction nucleotides: 7. The chain's CDR3 is CASSGDREQNTEAFF. CDR3 coding DNA: TGTGCCAGCAGCGGTGACAGGGAACAGAACACTGAAGCTTTCTTT.

The chain carries TRBV12-5 and TRBJ1-1; D might be TRBD1 (6 bases). Looked up from germline, CDR1 is LGHNT and CDR2 is FRNRAP. The CDR3 has 12 amino acids. The germline V and J ends were trimmed by 5 bases and 5 bases, with 9 bases remaining between them. The CDR3 loop reads CASGTQGTEAFF. CDR3 sequence (DNA): TGTGCTAGTGGTACACAGGGAACTGAAGCTTTCTTT.

J is TRBJ2-5 and V is TRBV4-1, with 13 bases lining up with TRBD2. CDR1 is MGHRA and CDR2 is YSYEKL in the germline V gene. The CDR3 sequence is 15 residues long. The J segment lost 4 bases and the V segment lost 4 bases, leaving 3 bases of the junction unmatched. CDR3 residues: CASSPTSGGRETQYF. The CDR3 nucleotides are TGCGCCAGCAGCCCGACTAGCGGGGGGCGAGAGACCCAGTACTTC.

The chain carries TRBV19 and TRBJ1-5, with D maybe TRBD1 (6 bases). CDR3 length: 19 amino acids. Germline V CDR1 and CDR2: LNHDA, SQIVND (reference sequence). The ends were cut back, 4 bases at V and 5 bases at J, with 27 bases in the middle. CDR3 coding DNA: TGTGCCAGTAGTACAGTAAGGGGAGACAGGCGCCTCTCTTATCAGCCCCAGCATTTT. As protein: CASSTVRGDRRLSYQPQHF. Looking up the rest from reference TRBV19 and TRBJ1-5 gives the full variable domain: DGGITQSPKYLFRKEGQNVTLSCEQNLNHDAMYWYRQDPGQGLRLIYYSQIVNDFQKGDIAEGYSVSREKKESFPLTVTSAQKNPTAFYLCASSTVRGDRRLSYQPQHFGDGTRLSIL.

The CDR3 spells CASSWTGQDTQYF. The CDR3 DNA is TGTGCCAGCAGCTGGACAGGGCAAGATACGCAGTATTTT. The rearrangement links TRBV27 to TRBJ2-3; 8 positions agree with TRBD1. The CDR3 runs 13 residues. Trimming took 6 bases from V and 5 from J; bases not matched to a gene: 4. The germline CDR1 and CDR2 sequences are MNHEY and SMNVEV (reference sequence).

The J gene is TRBJ2-7, the V gene TRBV19; 7 positions match TRBD1. CDR1 and CDR2 from the germline V gene are LNHDA and SQIVND (reference sequence). There are 13 residues in the CDR3. The V gene end was trimmed by 2 bases and the J gene end by 3 bases; junction bases not matched to a gene: 1. CDR3 loop: CASSITGDYEQYF. CDR3 coding DNA: TGTGCCAGTAGTATAACAGGGGACTACGAGCAGTACTTC.

The chain carries TRBV7-6 and TRBJ2-7; D uncertain. The germline V gene encodes CDR1 SGHVS and CDR2 FNYEAQ. The CDR3 contains 11 residues. Trimming cost V 8 bases and J 7 bases, with 12 bases left between them. The DNA for the CDR3 is TGTGCCAGCTCGGGCCTCGGAGAGCAGTACTTC. Amino acid sequence: CASSGLGEQYF.

The V gene is TRBV7-6, the J gene TRBJ2-1; 12 bases line up with TRBD2. CDR3 length: 15 amino acids. The germline gives CDR1 SGHVS, CDR2 FNYEAQ. V was clipped by 8 bases and J by 6 bases; unmatched bases: 8. CDR3 in DNA: TGTGCCAGCTCGAGCCTAGCGGGGGGGCCCAATGAGCAGTTCTTC. The encoded protein is CASSSLAGGPNEQFF.

This clone was counted once. The genes are TRBV6-1 and TRBJ2-4, with 7 bases that match TRBD1. Germline CDR1 reads MNHNS; CDR2 reads SASEGT. The CDR3 extends over 15 amino acids. The junction had 2 bases not matched to a gene; V was cut back by 0 bases and J by 3 bases. Here the CDR3 DNA reads TGTGCCAGCAGTGAAGCGACAGGGAGCAAAAACATTCAGTACTTC. It encodes CASSEATGSKNIQYF.